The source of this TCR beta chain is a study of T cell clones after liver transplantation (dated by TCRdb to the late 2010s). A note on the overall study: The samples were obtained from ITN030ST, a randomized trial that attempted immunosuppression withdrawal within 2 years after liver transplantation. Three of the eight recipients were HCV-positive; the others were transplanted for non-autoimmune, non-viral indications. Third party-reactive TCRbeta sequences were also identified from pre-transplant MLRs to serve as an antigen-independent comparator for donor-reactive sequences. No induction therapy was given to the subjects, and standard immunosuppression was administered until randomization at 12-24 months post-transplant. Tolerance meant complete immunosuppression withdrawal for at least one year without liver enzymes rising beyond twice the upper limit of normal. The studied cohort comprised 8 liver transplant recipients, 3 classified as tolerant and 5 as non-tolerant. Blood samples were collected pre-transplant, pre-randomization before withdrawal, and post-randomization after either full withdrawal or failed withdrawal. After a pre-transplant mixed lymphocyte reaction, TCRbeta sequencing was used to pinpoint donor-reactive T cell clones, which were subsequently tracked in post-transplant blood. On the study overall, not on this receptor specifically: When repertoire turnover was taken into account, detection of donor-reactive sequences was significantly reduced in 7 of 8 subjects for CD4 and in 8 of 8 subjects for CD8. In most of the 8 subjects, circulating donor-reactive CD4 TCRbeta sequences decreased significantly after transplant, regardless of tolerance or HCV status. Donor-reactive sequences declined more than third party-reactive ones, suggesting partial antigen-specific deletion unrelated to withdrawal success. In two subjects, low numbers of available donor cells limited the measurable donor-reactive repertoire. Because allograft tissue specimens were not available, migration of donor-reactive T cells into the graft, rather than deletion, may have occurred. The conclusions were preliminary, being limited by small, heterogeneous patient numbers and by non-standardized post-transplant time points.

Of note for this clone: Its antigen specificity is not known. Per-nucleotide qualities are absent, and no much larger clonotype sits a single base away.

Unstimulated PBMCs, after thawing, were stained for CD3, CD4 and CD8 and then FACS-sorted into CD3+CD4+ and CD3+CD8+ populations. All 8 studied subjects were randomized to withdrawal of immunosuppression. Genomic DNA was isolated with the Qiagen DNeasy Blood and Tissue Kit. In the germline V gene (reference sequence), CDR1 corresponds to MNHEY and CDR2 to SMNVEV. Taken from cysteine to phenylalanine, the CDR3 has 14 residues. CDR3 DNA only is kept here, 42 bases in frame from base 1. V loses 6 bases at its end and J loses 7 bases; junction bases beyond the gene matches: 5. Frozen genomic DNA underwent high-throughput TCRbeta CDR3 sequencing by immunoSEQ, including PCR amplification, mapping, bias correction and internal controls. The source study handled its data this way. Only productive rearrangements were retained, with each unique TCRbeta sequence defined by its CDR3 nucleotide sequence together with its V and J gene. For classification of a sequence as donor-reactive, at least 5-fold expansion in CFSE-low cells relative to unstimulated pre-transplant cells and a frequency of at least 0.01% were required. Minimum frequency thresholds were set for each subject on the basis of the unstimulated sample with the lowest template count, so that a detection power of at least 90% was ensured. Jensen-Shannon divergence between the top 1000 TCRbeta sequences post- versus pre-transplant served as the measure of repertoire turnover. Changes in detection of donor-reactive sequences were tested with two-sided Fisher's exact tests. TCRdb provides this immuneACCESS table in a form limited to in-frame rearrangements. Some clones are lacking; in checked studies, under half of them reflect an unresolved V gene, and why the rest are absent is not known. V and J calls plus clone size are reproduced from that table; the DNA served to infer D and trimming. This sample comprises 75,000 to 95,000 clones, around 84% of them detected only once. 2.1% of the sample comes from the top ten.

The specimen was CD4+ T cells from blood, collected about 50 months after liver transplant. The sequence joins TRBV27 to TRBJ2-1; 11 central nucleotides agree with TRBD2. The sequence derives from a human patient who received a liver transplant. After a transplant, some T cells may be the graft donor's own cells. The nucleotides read TGTGCCAGCAGAATAGCGGGGGGGCGGAATGAGCAGTTCTTC. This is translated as CASRIAGGRNEQFF.